The 18 T cell receptor beta chains listed next were all sequenced from one sample in a study of OX40 agonist ivuxolimab in advanced cancers. The library was generated by the immunoSEQ multiplex PCR assay. Entries here come from immuneACCESS through TCRdb and include only in-frame sequences with V and J called. Some clones fail to appear in such tables; in the studies checked, an unresolved V gene covers under half of the shortfall, and the cause of the remainder is unknown. This sample comprises 60,000 to 80,000 clones, about nine tenths of them detected only once. The ten largest clones capture 8% to 10% of the sample. This sample comprised CD4+ or CD8+ T cells sorted from blood, obtained in a trial of the OX40 agonist ivuxolimab. These receptors all stem from an adult with an advanced solid tumor such as melanoma, head and neck, liver or kidney cancer.

The chain carries TRBV2 and TRBJ2-1; TRBD2 agrees at 16 bases. CDR1 is SNHLY and CDR2 is FYNNEI in the germline V gene. The V gene end was trimmed by 4 bases and the J gene end by 8 bases; junction bases not matched to a gene: 2. CDR3 size: 15 residues. CDR3 in amino acids: CASSVGTSGGDEQFF. Here the CDR3 DNA reads TGTGCCAGCAGTGTCGGGACTAGCGGGGGGGATGAGCAGTTCTTC.

The chain employs TRBV5-1 and TRBJ1-4; 10 nucleotides line up with TRBD1. The trim removed 3 bases at V and 10 bases at J, leaving 9 bases unmatched. The CDR3 is 15 residues long. Germline V gives CDR1 SGHRS, CDR2 YFSETQ. The DNA of the CDR3 is TGCGCCAGCAGCTCAGGGACAGGGGCGGGTGGAAAACTGTTTTTT. This codes for CASSSGTGAGGKLFF.

This chain connects TRBV30 to TRBJ1-4; D is undetermined. This CDR3 is 11 amino acids long. CDR1 is GTSNPN, CDR2 SVGIG, per germline (reference sequence). V lost 5 bases, J lost 8 bases, and 9 bases lay in between. The CDR3 bases are TGTGCCTGGGGGCAAAGGGAAAAACTGTTTTTT. This sequence encodes CAWGQREKLFF.

The genes are TRBV7-9 and TRBJ2-4; TRBD1 is a possible D gene (6 bases). Germline lookup yields CDR1 SEHNR and CDR2 FQNEAQ (reference sequence). V lost 1 base to trimming and J lost 0 bases, with 16 bases between them. CDR3 length equals 18 residues. The CDR3 is CASSLGGLKPLAKNIQYF. The CDR3 DNA follows: TGTGCCAGCAGCTTAGGGGGGCTTAAACCTCTAGCCAAAAACATTCAGTACTTC.

This clone was counted once. The rearrangement links TRBV5-1 to TRBJ1-1, with a possible D match to TRBD1 (6 bases). The germline V and J ends were trimmed by 4 bases and 6 bases, with 13 bases remaining between them. The length of the CDR3 is 13 residues. CDR1 SGHRS and CDR2 YFSETQ come from the germline V gene. The CDR3 DNA reads as TGCGCCAGCAGCGCCACAGGGCCCGCTGAAGCTTTCTTT. This gives the protein CASSATGPAEAFF.

This chain joins TRBV30 and TRBJ1-2; tentative D call: TRBD1 (5 bases). Germline CDR1 is GTSNPN and CDR2 is SVGIG (reference sequence). Between the trimmed V and J ends, which lost 2 bases and 7 bases, there was a span of 14 bases. This CDR3 has 13 amino acids. This chain's CDR3 is CAWSPTRTSGYTF. In nucleotides, the CDR3 is TGTGCCTGGAGTCCTACCCGGACAAGTGGCTACACCTTC.

The chain carries TRBV30 and TRBJ2-5; 8 bases fit TRBD1. The CDR3 length is 13 residues. The junction had 3 bases not matched to a gene; V was cut back by 5 bases and J by 1 base. The V gene's germline CDR1 is GTSNPN and CDR2 SVGIG (reference sequence). CDR3 protein: CAWVQGAQETQYF. The CDR3 DNA reads TGTGCCTGGGTCCAGGGGGCCCAAGAGACCCAGTACTTC.

This chain uses TRBV7-9 with TRBJ2-1; no reliable D call. Germline V gene lookup returns CDR1 SEHNR and CDR2 FQNEAQ (reference sequence). With 5 bases removed from V and 5 bases from J, the gap between germline ends came to 16 bases. The CDR3 loop spans 15 amino acids. The chain's CDR3 is CASSMITQRDNEQFF. The CDR3, as DNA: TGTGCCAGCAGCATGATTACCCAACGAGACAATGAGCAGTTCTTC.

V is TRBV4-3 and J is TRBJ1-2; D perhaps matches TRBD1 (5 bases). CDR3 length: 16 amino acids. Germline CDR1 reads LGHNA; CDR2 reads YSLEER. V lost 0 bases, J lost 8 bases, and 19 bases lay in between. The CDR3 here is CASSQDLTVRAWGYTF. In DNA form, the CDR3 reads TGCGCCAGCAGCCAAGATTTGACAGTTAGGGCCTGGGGCTACACCTTC.

The chain couples TRBV5-8 to TRBJ1-1; TRBD1 matches 10 bases. Trimming at V came to 5 bases and at J to 5 bases, leaving 6 bases not matched to a gene. CDR1 is SGHTS, CDR2 YDEGEE, per germline. This CDR3 comprises 14 residues. CDR3 in DNA: TGTGCCAGCAGATATCGGACAGGGGGAACTGAAGCTTTCTTT. It specifies CASRYRTGGTEAFF.

This clone was counted once. The chain carries TRBV11-3 and TRBJ2-1, with D unresolved. V was trimmed by 4 bases and J by 7 bases, leaving 26 bases between them. Germline V gene lookup returns CDR1 SGHNT and CDR2 YENEEA. The CDR3 extends over 18 amino acids. This CDR3 is CASSSYFTWQVTGNEQFF. DNA for the CDR3: TGTGCCAGCAGCTCCTACTTCACCTGGCAGGTGACTGGGAATGAGCAGTTCTTC.

The chain recombines TRBV5-1 with TRBJ1-4, with TRBD1 as a possible D gene (5 bases). The CDR3 covers 16 residues. Trimming shortened V by 3 bases and J by 0 bases, and 12 bases separated the two germline ends. CDR1 is SGHRS, CDR2 YFSETQ, per germline. CDR3 protein: CASSYRQSATNEKLFF. CDR3 in DNA: TGCGCCAGCAGCTACCGACAGTCTGCAACTAATGAAAAACTGTTTTTT. Together with reference TRBV5-1 and TRBJ1-4, the CDR3 gives the full variable domain: KAGVTQTPRYLIKTRGQQVTLSCSPISGHRSVSWYQQTPGQGLQFLFEYFSETQRNKGNFPGRFSGRQFSNSRSEMNVSTLELGDSALYLCASSYRQSATNEKLFFGSGTQLSVL.

The chain combines TRBV5-1 with TRBJ2-1; 14 bases line up with TRBD2. Germline V gene sequence: CDR1 SGHRS, CDR2 YFSETQ. Trimming took 4 bases from V and 10 from J; bases not matched to a gene: 10. The CDR3 extends over 16 amino acids. In nucleotides, the CDR3 is TGCGCCAGCAGCCCCGGGGGACTAGCGGGGGATGAGGAGCAGTTCTTC. This codes for CASSPGGLAGDEEQFF.

The chain couples TRBV5-1 to TRBJ1-5; tentatively, D is TRBD1 (5 bases). The V and J ends lost 0 bases and 0 bases respectively, with 7 bases between them. The CDR3 loop spans 15 amino acids. Germline values: CDR1 SGHRS, CDR2 YFSETQ. The CDR3 sequence: CASSLGGYSNQPQHF. CDR3 DNA sequence: TGCGCCAGCAGCTTGGGGGGCTATAGCAATCAGCCCCAGCATTTT. Full variable domain (missing parts from reference TRBV5-1 and TRBJ1-5): KAGVTQTPRYLIKTRGQQVTLSCSPISGHRSVSWYQQTPGQGLQFLFEYFSETQRNKGNFPGRFSGRQFSNSRSEMNVSTLELGDSALYLCASSLGGYSNQPQHFGDGTRLSIL.

This chain connects TRBV5-1 to TRBJ2-3, with D perhaps matching TRBD1 (5 bases). In germline, CDR1 is SGHRS, CDR2 YFSETQ. The length of the CDR3 is 15 residues. V lost 5 bases to trimming and J lost 1 base, with 14 bases between them. CDR3 sequence (DNA): TGCGCCAGCAGTTACGCTTTAGGGGGCACAGATACGCAGTATTTT. Encoded protein: CASSYALGGTDTQYF. The full variable domain, its missing parts supplied by reference TRBV5-1 and TRBJ2-3, is KAGVTQTPRYLIKTRGQQVTLSCSPISGHRSVSWYQQTPGQGLQFLFEYFSETQRNKGNFPGRFSGRQFSNSRSEMNVSTLELGDSALYLCASSYALGGTDTQYFGPGTRLTVL.

In this sample, this clone turned up once. This sequence joins TRBV28 and TRBJ1-1; weak D call: TRBD1 (6 bases). CDR3 size: 16 residues. The germline V and J ends were trimmed by 7 bases and 1 base, with 19 bases remaining between them. The germline CDR1 and CDR2 sequences are MDHEN and SYDVKM. This CDR3 reads CASILLPGQKNTEAFF. Here the CDR3 DNA reads TGTGCCAGCATCCTCTTGCCGGGACAAAAGAACACTGAAGCTTTCTTT.

On this clone itself: At one boundary the junction diverges from the germline segment, which might be a read error. The chain combines TRBV7-8 with TRBJ2-5; D is ambiguous. The CDR3 covers 15 residues. The germline V gene encodes CDR1 SGHVS and CDR2 FQNEAQ. The CDR3 sequence: CASSFQAFDQETQYF. CDR3 DNA sequence: TGTGCCAGCAGCTTCCAGGCTTTTGACCAGGAGACCCAGTACTTC.

A few counts support this clone. The chain couples TRBV5-5 to TRBJ2-2; 7 bases line up with TRBD2. With 5 bases clipped from V and 1 base from J, the junction kept 5 bases outside the gene matches. Germline lookup yields CDR1 SGHKS and CDR2 YYEKEE (reference sequence). This CDR3 spans 15 amino acids. CDR3 nucleotide sequence: TGTGCCAGCAGGCCGTTAGCGGGGAACACCGGGGAGCTGTTTTTT. It yields the protein CASRPLAGNTGELFF.